This T cell receptor beta chain stems from a study of cytomegalovirus exposure and HLA in healthy donors. General study points: Donor immune exposure was known only as CMV serostatus. Despite most TCR sequences being rare, some public TCRs occurred in many donors. In an earlier analysis, most TCR beta V segments were productive about 87% or about 30% of the time. Altogether, 150 to 200 TCR beta chains were recorded as cytomegalovirus-associated.

V was cut by 4 bases and J by 4 bases, with 19 bases left in between. The CDR3 length is 16 residues. CDR1 and CDR2 from the germline V gene are GTSNPN and SVGIG (reference sequence). On this clone itself: Antigen specificity is unknown.

Primers included in the PCR were 60 Vbeta and 13 Jbeta primers. Measured with immunoSEQ multiplex PCR; TCRdb has only the in-frame clones, and not every one. The sample has approximately 180,000 clones, 84% seen once. The chain carries TRBV30 and TRBJ1-4, with TRBD1 as a possible D gene (5 bases). Material for sequencing was PBMCs. The clonotype was recovered from a man younger than 30 in good health and CMV-seronegative. In nucleotides, the CDR3 is TGTGCCTGGAAAAACATGGAGGGAGGGGATAATGAAAAACTGTTTTTT. It specifies CAWKNMEGGDNEKLFF.